A single sample is the source of the 8 T cell receptor beta chains below, sequenced in a study of shared clonotypes between healthy human individuals. Measured with immunoSEQ multiplex PCR; TCRdb has only the in-frame clones, and not every one. In the table there are 950,000 to 1,300,000 clones, approximately 70% of which are singletons. The material sequenced was memory CD4+ T cells sorted from blood. The subset was: CD45RA-negative fraction. The origin of the receptors is a man aged 18 to 35 in good health.

CDR3 bases: TGTGCCAGCAGCGTAGACAGCAGGTCTTCACCCCTCCACTTT. It encodes CASSVDSRSSPLHF. This chain uses TRBV9 with TRBJ1-6; D unresolved. The V gene's germline CDR1 is SGDLS and CDR2 YYNGEE. The V end was cut by 0 bases, the J end by 9 bases, with 10 bases between. The CDR3 is 14 residues long.

The rearrangement links TRBV11-2 to TRBJ1-2; D gene ambiguous. V lost 1 base, J lost 8 bases, and 8 bases lay in between. Germline CDR1 reads SGHAT; CDR2 reads FQNNGV. The CDR3 is 12 amino acids. The CDR3 DNA follows: TGTGCCAGCAGCTTAGTGTTCGAAGGCTACACCTTC. Amino acid sequence: CASSLVFEGYTF.

The chain is built from TRBV9 and TRBJ2-5; 8 bases match TRBD2. The CDR3 covers 14 residues. The germline gives CDR1 SGDLS, CDR2 YYNGEE. J gave up 2 bases and V 5 bases, and 5 bases lay outside the gene matches. The CDR3 DNA sequence: TGTGCCAGCAGTACAGCGGGGGTACAAGAGACCCAGTACTTC. Translating it yields CASSTAGVQETQYF.

This clone was counted a few times. The chain uses TRBV19 and TRBJ1-5; 7 bases are a match to TRBD1. Looked up from germline, CDR1 is LNHDA and CDR2 is SQIVND (reference sequence). The CDR3 runs 15 residues. After removal of 6 bases from V and 0 bases from J, the junction contained 5 bases not matched to a gene. This chain's CDR3 is CASRRDRNSNQPQHF. The CDR3 region has the DNA TGTGCCAGTAGGAGGGACAGAAATAGCAATCAGCCCCAGCATTTT. Looking up the rest from reference TRBV19 and TRBJ1-5 gives the full variable domain: DGGITQSPKYLFRKEGQNVTLSCEQNLNHDAMYWYRQDPGQGLRLIYYSQIVNDFQKGDIAEGYSVSREKKESFPLTVTSAQKNPTAFYLCASRRDRNSNQPQHFGDGTRLSIL.

CDR3 amino acids: CASSLELGEKLFF. CDR3 nucleotides: TGCGCCAGCAGCTTGGAGCTGGGTGAAAAACTGTTTTTT. This chain joins TRBV5-1 and TRBJ1-4; the D is unclear. This CDR3 has 13 amino acids. Germline V gives CDR1 SGHRS, CDR2 YFSETQ. Trimming left V 0 bases short and J 7 bases short, with 7 bases between.

The V and J genes are TRBV6-5 and TRBJ2-7; 7 bases match TRBD1. Germline-derived CDR1 and CDR2 are MNHEY and SVGAGI. The CDR3 runs 15 residues. Trimming removed 5 bases from V and 5 bases from J; junction bases left unmatched: 12. CDR3 sequence: CASSPPRGSLDEQYF. The CDR3 DNA is TGTGCCAGCAGTCCCCCCAGGGGGAGTCTCGACGAGCAGTACTTC.

At least ten counts were recorded for this clone. V gene TRBV30 combines with J gene TRBJ1-4; TRBD1 matches 8 bases. Germline V lookup: CDR1 GTSNPN, CDR2 SVGIG (reference sequence). V was clipped by 5 bases and J by 13 bases; unmatched bases: 12. The CDR3 runs to 13 residues. The CDR3 nucleotides are TGTGCCTGGTCCGGACAGGGATTGGGCGGACTGTTTTTT. Translated: CAWSGQGLGGLFF.

CDR3 in DNA: TGTGCCAGCAGTTACGGGACGACGGGTAACTATGGCTACACCTTC. Translated, it gives CASSYGTTGNYGYTF. The chain combines TRBV27 with TRBJ1-2, with D possibly TRBD1 on 5 matching bases. The ends were cut back, 4 bases at V and 1 base at J, with 13 bases in the middle. This CDR3 is built from 15 residues. Germline V gene sequence: CDR1 MNHEY, CDR2 SMNVEV (reference sequence).